The subject of this entry is one TCR beta chain. The repertoire was sequenced with immunoSEQ multiplex PCR; TCRdb's copy has only in-frame clones and lacks some. Among about 14,000 clones listed, roughly 87% were seen once. This sample was included in a study of technical replicates of blood from four donors. V was clipped by 3 bases and J by 7 bases; unmatched bases: 5. The CDR3 is 15 amino acids. Per the germline V gene, CDR1 is SGHNT and CDR2 is YYREEE (reference sequence). Sequenced input: PBMCs. The rearrangement uses TRBV5-4 and TRBJ2-1; 12 bases fit TRBD2. This clonotype was sampled from a human donor in good health. The CDR3 DNA follows: TGTGCCAGCAGCTCATCCGGACTAGCGGGAAATGAGCAGTTCTTC. Protein: CASSSSGLAGNEQFF. The full variable domain, rest sourced from reference TRBV5-4 and TRBJ2-1, is ETGVTQSPTHLIKTRGQQVTLRCSSQSGHNTVSWYQQALGQGPQFIFQYYREEENGRGNFPPRFSGLQFPNYSSELNVNALELDDSALYLCASSSSGLAGNEQFFGPGTRLTVL.